This T cell receptor (beta chain) derives from a study of beta chain features in type 1 diabetes. Study results and caveats: When Type 1 diabetes patients were examined, their TCRB CDR3s proved moderately but significantly shorter in all four CD4+ subsets.

The investigators reverse transcribed all of the isolated RNA, so they sequenced expressed TCRB transcripts. The method was immunoSEQ multiplex PCR; TCRdb's version includes in-frame clones alone and lacks a portion of them. This table holds under 400,000 clones, around 13% found once. The CDR3 has 14 amino acids. The trim removed 10 bases at V and 2 bases at J, leaving 4 bases unmatched. Germline V gives CDR1 MGHDK, CDR2 SYGVNS. This clone was seen a few times. Its specificity is not known. Sequences were obtained from naive CD4+ T cells from blood. This rearrangement joins TRBV25-1 to TRBJ2-3; 12 positions agree with TRBD2. The clonotype was recovered from a woman between 18 and 29 years old with type 1 diabetes. CDR3 in DNA: TGTGCCACCGGACTAGCGGGAAACACAGATACGCAGTATTTT. This codes for CATGLAGNTDTQYF.